The sample holds many counts of the clone carrying this TCR beta chain. The antigen is unknown. V lost 8 bases and J 6 bases, leaving 5 bases between the germline ends. Germline assignment: CDR1 SNHLY and CDR2 FYNNEI. The CDR3 has 10 amino acids. CDR3 regions were amplified by Arm-PCR using iRepertoire HTBI primers to build TCR beta libraries. TCRdb re-called the multiplex PCR reads with MiXCR, one entry per CDR3 protein. The sample carries about 350,000 distinct CDR3 sequences, 16% recorded once. The data stem from a study of regulatory T cells in long-lasting Graves disease. Study at large: Duration of antithyroid drug therapy among newly diagnosed Graves' patients was under 3 months.

Documented time point: newly diagnosed GD, antithyroid drugs for less than 3 months. PBMC-extracted RNA yielded the TCR library. Study observations and caveats: Relative to newly diagnosed Graves' patients, persistent ones had lower TCR diversity.

These data also featured in a second study, about T cells in Graves' hyperthyroidism and ophthalmopathy.

The TCR sequence derives from a man aged 40-49 years with Graves disease. This sequence joins TRBV2 and TRBJ2-1, with D uncertain. The material was peripheral blood mononuclear cells (PBMCs), obtained at new diagnosis, from a patient treated with antithyroid drugs. CDR3 in amino acids: CASVGNEQFF. DNA for the CDR3: TGTGCCAGCGTTGGCAATGAGCAGTTCTTC.